This TCR beta chain came from a study of PD-L1 blockade in urothelial cancer. Time point specified: peripheral blood 6 weeks after treatment start. Germline-derived CDR1 and CDR2 are SGDLS and YYNGEE. The CDR3 is 14 residues long. Unmatched junction bases numbered 2, after V lost 0 bases and J lost 6 bases. This table comes from immunoSEQ multiplex PCR, and its TCRdb copy is limited to in-frame clones, with some not included. In the table there are under 85,000 clones, around 90% of which are singletons. The clonotype originates from a woman of 80 years or more with urothelial cancer. Sample: PBMCs, taken around atezolizumab (anti-PD-L1) treatment. The chain has TRBV9 and TRBJ2-4, with 8 bases that match TRBD1. CDR3 DNA sequence: TGTGCCAGCAGCGTAGGGACAGGGATAAACATTCAGTACTTC. Protein product: CASSVGTGINIQYF.